The T cell receptor (beta chain) under discussion was sequenced for a study of T cell repertoires and HLA-DP antigens. Study summary: Alloreactive CD4+ T cells targeted HLA-DP on transduced HeLa. Donors were two male and one female, aged 18-to-29 to 60-to-69.

After less than 16 days' expansion, CD4+ cells were restimulated less than 25 h with HeLa expressing allogeneic DPB1. Stimulation used HeLa cells expressing transduced HLA-DPA1/DPB1, HLA-DM, invariant chain and CD80. Looked up from germline, CDR1 is SEHNR and CDR2 is FQNEAQ (reference sequence). The CDR3 length is 14 residues. Trimming removed 5 bases from V and 2 bases from J, with 12 bases in between. Repertoires were generated with immunoSEQ multiplex PCR, while TCRdb's copy carries only in-frame clones and drops some. Counted here are around 2,400 clones, around 70% occurring once; the ten biggest clones make up roughly 50%.

Specimen: CD137- CD4+ T cells from cultured PBMCs. V and J are TRBV7-9 and TRBJ2-5; D tentatively fits TRBD1 or TRBD2 (5 bases each). The clonotype originates from a man between 60 and 75 years old in good health and CMV-seronegative. CDR3 DNA sequence: TGTGCCAGCAGCATGGGACGCGAGCAAGAGACCCAGTACTTC. Translation gives CASSMGREQETQYF. Full variable domain (outside the CDR3, taken from reference TRBV7-9 and TRBJ2-5): DTGVSQNPRHKITKRGQNVTFRCDPISEHNRLYWYRQTLGQGPEFLTYFQNEAQLEKSRLLSDRFSAERPKGSFSTLEIQRTEQGDSAMYLCASSMGREQETQYFGPGTRLLVL.